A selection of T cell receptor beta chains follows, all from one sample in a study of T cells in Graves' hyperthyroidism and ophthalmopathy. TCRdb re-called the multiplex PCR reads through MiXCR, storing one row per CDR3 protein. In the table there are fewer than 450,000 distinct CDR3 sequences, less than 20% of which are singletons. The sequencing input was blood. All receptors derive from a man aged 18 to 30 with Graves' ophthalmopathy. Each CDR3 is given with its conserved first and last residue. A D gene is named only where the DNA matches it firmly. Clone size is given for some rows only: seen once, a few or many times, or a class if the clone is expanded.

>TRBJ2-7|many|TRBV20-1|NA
CSDEGVASYEQYF
TGCAGTGATGAGGGTGTCGCATCCTACGAGCAGTACTTC
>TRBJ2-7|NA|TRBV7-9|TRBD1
CASSPAGTGAMVSHEQYF
TGTGCCAGCAGCCCAGCGGGGACAGGGGCTATGGTGAGCCACGAGCAGTACTTC
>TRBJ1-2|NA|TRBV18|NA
CASSSSLGNYGYTF
TGTGCCAGCTCATCTTCGCTGGGAAACTATGGCTACACCTTC
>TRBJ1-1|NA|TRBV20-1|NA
CSAPENTEAFF
TGCAGTGCCCCCGAGAACACTGAAGCTTTCTTT
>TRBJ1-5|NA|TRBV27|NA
CACSLSEFQPQHF
TGTGCCTGCAGTTTATCTGAGTTTCAGCCCCAGCATTTT
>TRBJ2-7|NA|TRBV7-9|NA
CASSSTLPYEQYF
TGTGCCAGCAGCTCGACCCTTCCTTACGAGCAGTACTTC
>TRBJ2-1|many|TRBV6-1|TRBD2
CASSSTGGNEQFF
TGTGCCAGCAGTTCCACGGGGGGCAATGAGCAGTTCTTC
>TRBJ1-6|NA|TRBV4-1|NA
CASSLLGGGDSPLHF
TGCGCCAGCAGCCTCCTAGGGGGGGGTGATTCACCCCTCCACTTT
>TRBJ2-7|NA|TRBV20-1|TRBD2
CSARGLAKGSYEQYF
TGCAGTGCTAGAGGACTAGCGAAGGGGTCTTACGAGCAGTACTTC
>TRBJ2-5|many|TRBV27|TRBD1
CASRRDRGHETQYF
TGTGCCAGCAGACGGGACAGGGGGCATGAGACCCAGTACTTC
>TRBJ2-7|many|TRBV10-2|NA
CASSESFDTDYEQYF
TGCGCCAGCAGTGAGTCTTTTGACACAGACTACGAGCAGTACTTC
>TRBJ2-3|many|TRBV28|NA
CASSPWGGPSTDTQYF
TGTGCCAGCAGTCCATGGGGTGGCCCAAGCACAGATACGCAGTATTTT
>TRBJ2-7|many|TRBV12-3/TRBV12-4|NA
CASSSRRYEQYF
TGTGCCAGCAGTTCGAGGCGCTACGAGCAGTACTTC
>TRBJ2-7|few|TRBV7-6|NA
CASSLQRMYEQYF
TGTGCCAGCAGTTTACAGAGAATGTACGAGCAGTACTTC
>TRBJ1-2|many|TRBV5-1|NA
CASSLEGHGYTF
TGCGCCAGCAGCTTGGAAGGGCATGGCTACACCTTC
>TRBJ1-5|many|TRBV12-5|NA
CASGCRVRGRNQPQHF
TGTGCTAGTGGTTGCCGGGTTAGGGGTCGCAATCAGCCCCAGCATTTT
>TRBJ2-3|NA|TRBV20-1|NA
CSARGGRASTDTQYF
TGCAGTGCTAGAGGCGGGCGGGCTAGCACAGATACGCAGTATTTT
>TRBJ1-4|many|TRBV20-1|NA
CSARSNGGEKLFF
TGCAGTGCTAGATCTAACGGTGGGGAAAAACTGTTTTTT
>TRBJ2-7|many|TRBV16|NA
CASSRTSSLYEQYF
TGTGCCAGCAGTCGGACAAGTTCGCTCTACGAGCAGTACTTC
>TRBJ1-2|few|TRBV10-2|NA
CASSGRTLNYGYTF
TGCGCCAGCTCCGGAAGGACTCTTAACTATGGCTACACCTTC
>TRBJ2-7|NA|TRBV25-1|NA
CASSEGGGALGGTYEQYF
TGTGCCAGCAGTGAAGGTGGGGGGGCGCTGGGGGGAACCTACGAGCAGTACTTC
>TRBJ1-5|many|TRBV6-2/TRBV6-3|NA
CASSRRVDVSNQPQHF
TGTGCCAGCAGCCGCCGGGTCGACGTTAGCAATCAGCCCCAGCATTTT
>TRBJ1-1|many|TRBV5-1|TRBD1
CASSLWTGGGDTEAFF
TGCGCCAGCAGCTTGTGGACAGGGGGTGGGGACACTGAAGCTTTCTTT
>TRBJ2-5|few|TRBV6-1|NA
CASSVDNLRETQYF
TGTGCCAGCAGTGTAGACAATTTGCGAGAGACCCAGTACTTC
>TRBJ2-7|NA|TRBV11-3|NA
CASSLNPRDEQYF
TGTGCCAGCAGCTTAAACCCCAGGGACGAGCAGTACTTC
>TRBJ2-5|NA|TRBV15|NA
CATSSSPGLTETQYF
TGTGCCACCAGCAGTTCCCCGGGGCTAACGGAGACCCAGTACTTC
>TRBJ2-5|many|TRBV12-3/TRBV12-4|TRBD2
CASRRLAGGSETQYF
TGTGCCAGCCGCAGACTAGCGGGGGGGTCTGAGACCCAGTACTTC
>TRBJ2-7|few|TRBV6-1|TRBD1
CASSVSGQAYEQYF
TGTGCCAGCAGTGTCTCAGGACAGGCCTACGAGCAGTACTTC
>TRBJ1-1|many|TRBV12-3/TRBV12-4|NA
CASSLGGWGFF
TGTGCCAGCAGCCTTGGGGGGTGGGGTTTCTTT
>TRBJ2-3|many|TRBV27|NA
CASKVTDTQYF
TGTGCCAGCAAGGTCACAGATACGCAGTATTTT
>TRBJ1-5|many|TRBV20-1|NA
CSALGASNQPQHF
TGCAGTGCTTTAGGTGCTAGCAATCAGCCCCAGCATTTT
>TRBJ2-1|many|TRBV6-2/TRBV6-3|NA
CASSYVGGGSYNEQFF
TGTGCCAGCAGTTACGTAGGAGGGGGCTCCTACAATGAGCAGTTCTTC
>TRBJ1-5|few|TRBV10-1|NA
CASSDGGPNQPQHF
TGCGCCAGCAGTGATGGGGGACCGAATCAGCCCCAGCATTTT
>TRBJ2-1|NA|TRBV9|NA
CASSVPRAGVQPGQGYSYNEQFF
TGTGCCAGCAGCGTACCTCGCGCAGGGGTCCAACCGGGCCAGGGGTACTCCTACAATGAGCAGTTCTTC
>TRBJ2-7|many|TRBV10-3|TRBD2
CAISEPAAGTSVDEQYF
TGTGCCATCAGTGAGCCTGCCGCCGGGACTAGCGTCGACGAGCAGTACTTC
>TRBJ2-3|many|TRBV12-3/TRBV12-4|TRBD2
CASSFDTSGGSTDTQYF
TGTGCCAGCAGTTTCGACACTAGCGGGGGGAGTACAGATACGCAGTATTTT
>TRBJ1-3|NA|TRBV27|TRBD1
CASSPWGWDSPFSGNTIYF
TGTGCCAGCAGCCCCTGGGGTTGGGACAGTCCTTTCTCTGGAAACACCATATATTTT
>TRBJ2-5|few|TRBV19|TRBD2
CASSLIWQRGRQETQYF
TGTGCCAGTAGTCTTATTTGGCAGCGGGGCAGACAAGAGACCCAGTACTTC
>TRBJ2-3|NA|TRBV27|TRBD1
CASSNPGTGGITDTQYF
TGTGCCAGCAGTAACCCCGGGACAGGGGGCATAACAGATACGCAGTATTTT
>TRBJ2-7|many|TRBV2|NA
CASSEQLFAYEQYF
TGTGCCAGCAGTGAACAGCTATTTGCCTACGAGCAGTACTTC
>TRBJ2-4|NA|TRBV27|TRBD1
CASSDGQGIQNIQYF
TGTGCCAGCAGTGACGGACAGGGCATCCAAAACATTCAGTACTTC
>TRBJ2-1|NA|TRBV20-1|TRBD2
CSASKSSGGIYNEQFF
TGCAGTGCTTCCAAATCTAGCGGGGGGATATACAATGAGCAGTTCTTC
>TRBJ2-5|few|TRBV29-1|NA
CSVHTGAETQYF
TGCAGCGTCCACACCGGGGCAGAGACCCAGTACTTC
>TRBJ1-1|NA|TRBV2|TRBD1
CASSAYRDREVTEAFF
TGTGCCAGCAGCGCCTACCGGGACAGGGAGGTAACTGAAGCTTTCTTT
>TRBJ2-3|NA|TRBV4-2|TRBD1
CASSIPGTGADTQYF
TGTGCCAGTAGTATCCCAGGGACAGGGGCCGATACGCAGTATTTT
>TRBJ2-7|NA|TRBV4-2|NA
CASSQERGRSYEQYF
TGTGCCAGCAGCCAAGAGAGGGGACGATCCTACGAGCAGTACTTC
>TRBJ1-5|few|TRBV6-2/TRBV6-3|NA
CASSYSGGRRGNQPQHF
TGTGCCAGCAGTTACAGTGGGGGGCGCAGGGGCAATCAGCCCCAGCATTTT
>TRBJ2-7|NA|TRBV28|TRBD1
CASSYPDRGNEQYF
TGTGCCAGCAGTTACCCGGACAGGGGGAACGAGCAGTACTTC
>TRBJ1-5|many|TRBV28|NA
CASSLRFLGGNQPQHF
TGTGCCAGCAGTTTACGGTTCTTGGGTGGCAATCAGCCCCAGCATTTT
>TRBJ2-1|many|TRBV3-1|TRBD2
CASGSAGITYNEQFF
TGTGCCAGCGGGTCAGCGGGGATAACCTACAATGAGCAGTTCTTC
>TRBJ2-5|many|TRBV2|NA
CASSDLETQYF
TGTGCCAGCAGTGACCTGGAGACCCAGTACTTC
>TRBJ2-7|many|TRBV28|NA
CASSSSTSGQLYEQYF
TGTGCCAGCAGTTCCTCCACCTCGGGACAACTCTACGAGCAGTACTTC
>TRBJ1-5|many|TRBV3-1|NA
CASSQHLESNNQPQHF
TGTGCCAGCAGCCAACATCTTGAGTCTAACAATCAGCCCCAGCATTTT
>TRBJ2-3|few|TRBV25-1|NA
CASSGASLGTDTQYF
TGTGCCAGCAGTGGGGCCAGCCTGGGAACAGATACGCAGTATTTT
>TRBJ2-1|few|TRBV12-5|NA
CASGSGPLEQFF
TGTGCTAGTGGTTCGGGGCCCCTGGAGCAGTTCTTC
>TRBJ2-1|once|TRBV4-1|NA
CASSPRGGRDNEQFF
TGCGCCAGCAGCCCCCGAGGGGGGCGAGATAATGAGCAGTTCTTC
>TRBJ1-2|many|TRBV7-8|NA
CASSLRDQGNGYTF
TGTGCCAGCAGCTTAAGGGACCAGGGGAATGGCTACACCTTC